This TCR beta chain was profiled in a study of T cell changes during pregnancy in multiple sclerosis. Sequencing used immunoSEQ multiplex PCR; TCRdb keeps in-frame clones, though not all of them. The table has tens of thousands of clones, over 85% seen once. Germline V lookup: CDR1 SEHNR, CDR2 FQNEAQ (reference sequence). The length of the CDR3 is 12 residues. The germline V and J ends were trimmed by 2 bases and 6 bases, with 5 bases remaining between them. The sample consisted of peripheral blood, taken in the first trimester of pregnancy. The receptor was derived from a female donor with multiple sclerosis, enrolled in a pregnancy study. The chain carries TRBV7-9 and TRBJ1-5, with D hard to call. DNA for the CDR3: TGTGCCAGCAGCTTACGGGGTCAGCCCCAGCATTTT. Its translation is CASSLRGQPQHF.